Here is one TCR beta chain with its context. The antigen is not known. Researchers ran the PCR with 60 Vbeta and 13 Jbeta primers. TCRdb's copy holds only in-frame clones and misses some; the assay was immunoSEQ multiplex PCR. The table shows about 140,000 clones, with around 80% occurring only once. These data originate in a study of cytomegalovirus exposure and HLA in healthy donors. Study details: Among some 400 genotyped donors, around 80% fell in the Caucasian-associated ancestry cluster.

Study-level points and caveats: HLA restriction was apparent for most CMV-associated TCR beta chains in a later analysis.

CDR1 is SGHNT, CDR2 YENEEA, per germline. Trimming took 3 bases from V and 2 from J, leaving 7 bases between them. This CDR3 has 13 residues. The material sequenced was PBMCs. V gene TRBV11-3 combines with J gene TRBJ2-5; D gene unclear. This TCR derives from a man aged 40-49 years in good health and CMV-seropositive. CDR3 in DNA: TGTGCCAGCAGCTTTGGCATACAAGAGACCCAGTACTTC. It encodes CASSFGIQETQYF.